This record concerns one T cell receptor (beta chain) sequence. V dropped 7 bases and J dropped 2 bases, with 13 bases sitting between them. The CDR3 is made up of 13 amino acids. CDR1 and CDR2 from the germline V gene are SQVTM and ANQGSEA. Per the original methods: Amplifying reference gene primers gave estimates of nucleated cell counts. Assay used: immunoSEQ multiplex PCR; TCRdb lists only in-frame clones, some missing. V and J calls plus clone size are reproduced from that table; the DNA served to infer D and trimming. Of some 310,000 clones in the sample, around 91% were seen once. The data stem from a study of blood T cell repertoires in COVID-19. Patients at the Seattle site were enrolled during active infection and followed longitudinally.

The sequence came from a woman aged 40 to 49 with COVID-19, enrolled during active disease. The chain recombines TRBV29-1 with TRBJ2-3; the D gene is possibly TRBD2 (6 bases). Sequencing was done on a sample of peripheral blood. CDR3 sequence: CSAAQGLTDTQYF. Here the CDR3 DNA reads TGCAGCGCCGCGCAGGGACTCACAGATACGCAGTATTTT.